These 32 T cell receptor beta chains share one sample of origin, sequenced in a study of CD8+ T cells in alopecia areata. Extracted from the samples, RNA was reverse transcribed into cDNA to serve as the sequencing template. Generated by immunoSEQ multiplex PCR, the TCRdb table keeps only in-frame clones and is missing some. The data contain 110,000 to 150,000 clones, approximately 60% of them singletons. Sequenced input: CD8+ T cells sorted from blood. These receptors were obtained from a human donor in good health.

CDR3 in amino acids: CASSLDGGGYEQYF. The CDR3 DNA is TGTGCCAGCAGCTTGGACGGGGGAGGCTACGAGCAGTACTTC. This chain connects TRBV5-6 to TRBJ2-7, with a possible D match to TRBD2 (6 bases). The germline CDR1 and CDR2 sequences are SGHDT and YYEEEE. This CDR3 has 14 amino acids. V lost 0 bases, J lost 3 bases, and 10 bases lay in between.

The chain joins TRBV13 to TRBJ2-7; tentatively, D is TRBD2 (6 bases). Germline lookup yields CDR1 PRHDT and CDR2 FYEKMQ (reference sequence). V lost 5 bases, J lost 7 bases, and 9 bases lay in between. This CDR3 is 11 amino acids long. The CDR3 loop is CASSPGEEQYF. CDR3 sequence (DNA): TGTGCCAGCAGCCCGGGGGAGGAGCAGTACTTC.

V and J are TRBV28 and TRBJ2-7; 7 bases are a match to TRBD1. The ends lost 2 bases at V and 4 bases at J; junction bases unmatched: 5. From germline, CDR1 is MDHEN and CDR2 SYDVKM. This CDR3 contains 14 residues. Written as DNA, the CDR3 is TGTGCCAGCAGTTTAATTAGACAGGGATACGAGCAGTACTTC. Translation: CASSLIRQGYEQYF.

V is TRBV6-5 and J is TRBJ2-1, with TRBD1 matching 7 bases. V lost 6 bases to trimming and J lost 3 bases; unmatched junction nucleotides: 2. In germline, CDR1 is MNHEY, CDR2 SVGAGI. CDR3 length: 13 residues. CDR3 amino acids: CASSRQGYNEQFF. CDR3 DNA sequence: TGTGCCAGCAGCAGACAGGGCTACAATGAGCAGTTCTTC.

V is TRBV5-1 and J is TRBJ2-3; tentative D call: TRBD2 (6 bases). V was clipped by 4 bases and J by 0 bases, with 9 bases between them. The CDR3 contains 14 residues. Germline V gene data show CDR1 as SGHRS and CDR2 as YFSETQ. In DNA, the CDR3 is TGCGCCAGCAGCGGAGGGTCGAGCACAGATACGCAGTATTTT. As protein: CASSGGSSTDTQYF.

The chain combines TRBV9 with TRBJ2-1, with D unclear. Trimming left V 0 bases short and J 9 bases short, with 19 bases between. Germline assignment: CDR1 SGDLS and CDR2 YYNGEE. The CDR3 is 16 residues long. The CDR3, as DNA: TGTGCCAGCAGCGTAGCTACTCCGGACCGTGGAGCTGAGCAGTTCTTC. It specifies CASSVATPDRGAEQFF.

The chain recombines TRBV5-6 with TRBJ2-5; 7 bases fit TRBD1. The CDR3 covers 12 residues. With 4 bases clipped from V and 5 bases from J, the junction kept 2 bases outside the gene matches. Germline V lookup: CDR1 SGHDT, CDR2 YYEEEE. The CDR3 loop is CASSATGETQYF. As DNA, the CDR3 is TGTGCCAGCAGCGCGACAGGGGAGACCCAGTACTTC.

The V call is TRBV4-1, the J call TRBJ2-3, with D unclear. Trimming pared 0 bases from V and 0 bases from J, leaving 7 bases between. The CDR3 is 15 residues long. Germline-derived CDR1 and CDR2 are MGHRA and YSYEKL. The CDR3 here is CASSQEWGSTDTQYF. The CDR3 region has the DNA TGCGCCAGCAGCCAAGAGTGGGGAAGCACAGATACGCAGTATTTT.

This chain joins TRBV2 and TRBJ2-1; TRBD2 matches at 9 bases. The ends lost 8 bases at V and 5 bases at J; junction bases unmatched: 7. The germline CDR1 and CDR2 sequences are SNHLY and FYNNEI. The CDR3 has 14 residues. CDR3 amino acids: CASERLAGNNEQFF. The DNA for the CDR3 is TGTGCCAGCGAGCGGCTAGCGGGAAACAATGAGCAGTTCTTC.

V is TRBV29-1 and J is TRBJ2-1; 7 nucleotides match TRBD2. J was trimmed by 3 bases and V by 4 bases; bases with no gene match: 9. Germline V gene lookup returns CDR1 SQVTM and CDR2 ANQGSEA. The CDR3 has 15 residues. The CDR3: CSVASGLSYYNEQFF. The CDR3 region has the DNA TGCAGCGTTGCTTCGGGACTAAGCTACTACAATGAGCAGTTCTTC.

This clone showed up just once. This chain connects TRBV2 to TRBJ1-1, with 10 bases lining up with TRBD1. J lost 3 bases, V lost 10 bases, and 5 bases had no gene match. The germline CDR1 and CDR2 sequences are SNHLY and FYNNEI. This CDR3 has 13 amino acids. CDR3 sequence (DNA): TGTGCCACCCCGGACAGGGGGGACACTGAAGCTTTCTTT. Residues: CATPDRGDTEAFF.

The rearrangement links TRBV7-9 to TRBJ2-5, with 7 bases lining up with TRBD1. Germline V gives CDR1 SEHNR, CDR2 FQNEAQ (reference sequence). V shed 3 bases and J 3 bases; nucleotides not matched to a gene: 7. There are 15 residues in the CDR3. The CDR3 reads CASSFGTANKETQYF. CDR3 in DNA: TGTGCCAGCAGCTTCGGGACAGCTAATAAAGAGACCCAGTACTTC.

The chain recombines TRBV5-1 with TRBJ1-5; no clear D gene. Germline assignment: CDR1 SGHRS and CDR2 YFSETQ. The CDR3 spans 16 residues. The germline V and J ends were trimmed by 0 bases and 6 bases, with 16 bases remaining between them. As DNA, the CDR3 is TGCGCCAGCAGCTTGGCTGTCCAAGAGGCCTTTCAGCCCCAGCATTTT. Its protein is CASSLAVQEAFQPQHF. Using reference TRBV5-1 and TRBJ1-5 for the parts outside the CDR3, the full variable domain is KAGVTQTPRYLIKTRGQQVTLSCSPISGHRSVSWYQQTPGQGLQFLFEYFSETQRNKGNFPGRFSGRQFSNSRSEMNVSTLELGDSALYLCASSLAVQEAFQPQHFGDGTRLSIL.

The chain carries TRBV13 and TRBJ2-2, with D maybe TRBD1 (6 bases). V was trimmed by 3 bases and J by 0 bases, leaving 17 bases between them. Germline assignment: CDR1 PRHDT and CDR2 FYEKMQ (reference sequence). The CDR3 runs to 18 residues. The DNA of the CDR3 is TGTGCCAGCAGCTTTCTGGGGGCCCTACAGGCGAACACCGGGGAGCTGTTTTTT. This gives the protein CASSFLGALQANTGELFF.

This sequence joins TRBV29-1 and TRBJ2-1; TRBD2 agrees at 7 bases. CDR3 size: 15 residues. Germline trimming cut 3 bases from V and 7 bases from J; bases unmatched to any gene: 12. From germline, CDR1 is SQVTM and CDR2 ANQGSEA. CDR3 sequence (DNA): TGCAGCGTTGAGCACTTGCGTGGGCGGGAGAATGAGCAGTTCTTC. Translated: CSVEHLRGRENEQFF.

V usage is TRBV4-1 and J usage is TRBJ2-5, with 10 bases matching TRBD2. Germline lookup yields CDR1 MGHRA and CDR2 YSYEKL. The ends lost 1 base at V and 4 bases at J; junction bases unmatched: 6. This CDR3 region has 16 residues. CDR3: CASSQGGLAGVETQYF. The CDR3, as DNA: TGCGCCAGCAGCCAAGGGGGGCTAGCGGGAGTAGAGACCCAGTACTTC.

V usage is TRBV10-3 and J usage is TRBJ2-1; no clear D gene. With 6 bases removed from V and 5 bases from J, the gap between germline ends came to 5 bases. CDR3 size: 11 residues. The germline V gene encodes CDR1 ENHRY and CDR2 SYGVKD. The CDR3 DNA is TGTGCCATCAGGATAGACAATGAGCAGTTCTTC. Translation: CAIRIDNEQFF.

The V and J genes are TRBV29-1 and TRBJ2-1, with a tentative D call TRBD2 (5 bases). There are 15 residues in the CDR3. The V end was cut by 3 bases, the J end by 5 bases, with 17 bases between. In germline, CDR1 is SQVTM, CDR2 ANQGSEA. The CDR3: CSVEAGVAPHNEQFF. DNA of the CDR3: TGCAGCGTTGAGGCTGGGGTAGCGCCTCACAATGAGCAGTTCTTC.

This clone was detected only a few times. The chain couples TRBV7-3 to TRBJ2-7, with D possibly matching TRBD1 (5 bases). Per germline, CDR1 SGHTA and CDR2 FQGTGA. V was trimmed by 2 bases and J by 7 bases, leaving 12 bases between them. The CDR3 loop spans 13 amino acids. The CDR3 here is CASSLPGQGEQYF. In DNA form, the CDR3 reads TGTGCCAGCAGCTTACCAGGGCAAGGGGAGCAGTACTTC. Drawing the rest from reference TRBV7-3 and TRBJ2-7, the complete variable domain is GAGVSQTPSNKVTEKGKYVELRCDPISGHTALYWYRQSLGQGPEFLIYFQGTGAADDSGLPNDRFFAVRPEGSVSTLKIQRTERGDSAVYLCASSLPGQGEQYFGPGTRLTVT.

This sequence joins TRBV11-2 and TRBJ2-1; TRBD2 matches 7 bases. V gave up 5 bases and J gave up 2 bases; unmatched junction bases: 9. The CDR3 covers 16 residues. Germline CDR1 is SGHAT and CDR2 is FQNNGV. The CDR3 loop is CASSIPSREPYNEQFF. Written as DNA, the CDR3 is TGTGCCAGCAGCATTCCCTCGCGGGAGCCCTACAATGAGCAGTTCTTC.

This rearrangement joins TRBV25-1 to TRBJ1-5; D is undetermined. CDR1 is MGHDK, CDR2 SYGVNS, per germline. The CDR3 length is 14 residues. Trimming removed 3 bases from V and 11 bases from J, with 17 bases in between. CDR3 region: CASSDTVFVMSQHF. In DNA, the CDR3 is TGTGCCAGCAGTGATACTGTCTTTGTGATGTCCCAGCATTTT.

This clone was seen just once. Here the CDR3 reads CASSVGSGSSHYEQYF. The CDR3 region has the DNA TGTGCCAGCAGCGTAGGTAGCGGGAGTAGTCACTACGAGCAGTACTTC. The J gene is TRBJ2-7, the V gene TRBV9; 9 bases fit TRBD2. The V gene's germline CDR1 is SGDLS and CDR2 YYNGEE. The CDR3 totals 16 residues. Germline trimming cut 0 bases from V and 3 bases from J; bases unmatched to any gene: 7.

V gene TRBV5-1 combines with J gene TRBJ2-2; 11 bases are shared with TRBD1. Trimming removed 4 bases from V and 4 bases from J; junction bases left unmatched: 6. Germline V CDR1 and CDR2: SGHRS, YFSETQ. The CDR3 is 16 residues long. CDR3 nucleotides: TGCGCCAGCAGCCGCCGGGACAGGGGGATCACCGGGGAGCTGTTTTTT. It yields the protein CASSRRDRGITGELFF. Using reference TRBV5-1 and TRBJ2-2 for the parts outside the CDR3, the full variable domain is KAGVTQTPRYLIKTRGQQVTLSCSPISGHRSVSWYQQTPGQGLQFLFEYFSETQRNKGNFPGRFSGRQFSNSRSEMNVSTLELGDSALYLCASSRRDRGITGELFFGEGSRLTVL.

The CDR3 sequence: CASSFILGLAGPGDTQYF. DNA of the CDR3: TGCGCCAGCAGCTTTATTCTGGGACTAGCGGGACCAGGAGATACGCAGTATTTT. The chain is built from TRBV5-1 and TRBJ2-3, with 13 bases identical to TRBD2. The CDR3 runs 18 residues. CDR1 is SGHRS and CDR2 is YFSETQ in the germline V gene. Trimming at V came to 2 bases and at J to 5 bases, leaving 11 bases not matched to a gene.

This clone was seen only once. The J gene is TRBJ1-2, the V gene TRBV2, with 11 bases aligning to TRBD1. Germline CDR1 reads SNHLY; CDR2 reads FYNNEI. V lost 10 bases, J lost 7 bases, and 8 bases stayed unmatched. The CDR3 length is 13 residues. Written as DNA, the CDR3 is TGTGCCACCCCACCGGACAGGGGGCCTGGCTACACCTTC. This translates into CATPPDRGPGYTF.

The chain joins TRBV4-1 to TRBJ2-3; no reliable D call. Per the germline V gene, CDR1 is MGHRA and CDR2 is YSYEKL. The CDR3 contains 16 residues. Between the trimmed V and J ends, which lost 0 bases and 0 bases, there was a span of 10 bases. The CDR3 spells CASSQEGRRSTDTQYF. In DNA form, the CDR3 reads TGCGCCAGCAGCCAAGAAGGACGGCGAAGCACAGATACGCAGTATTTT.

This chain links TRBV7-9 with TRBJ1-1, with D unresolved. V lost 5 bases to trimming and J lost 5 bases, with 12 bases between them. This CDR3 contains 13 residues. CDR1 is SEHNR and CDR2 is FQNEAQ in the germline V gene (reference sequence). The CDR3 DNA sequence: TGTGCCAGCAGCGCCGAACTTGGGACTGAAGCTTTCTTT. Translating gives CASSAELGTEAFF.

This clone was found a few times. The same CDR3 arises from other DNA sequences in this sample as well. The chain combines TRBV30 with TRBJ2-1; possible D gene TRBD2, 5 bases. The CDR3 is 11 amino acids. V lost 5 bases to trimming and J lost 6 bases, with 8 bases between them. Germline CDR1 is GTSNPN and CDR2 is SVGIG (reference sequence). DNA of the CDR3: TGTGCCTGGTCCGGAGGCAATGAGCAGTTCTTC. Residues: CAWSGGNEQFF.

The CDR3 loop is CASSPDLGLEDPRDTQYF. The CDR3 coding sequence is TGCGCCAGCAGCCCAGACCTGGGACTAGAAGACCCCAGGGATACGCAGTATTTT. V and J are TRBV4-1 and TRBJ2-3; 8 bases are a match to TRBD2. CDR1 is MGHRA, CDR2 YSYEKL, per germline. The CDR3 runs 18 residues. V gave up 4 bases and J gave up 6 bases; unmatched junction bases: 18.

CDR3 protein: CASSTPLGHTEAFF. CDR3 DNA sequence: TGTGCCAGTAGTACCCCTTTGGGGCACACTGAAGCTTTCTTT. The J gene is TRBJ1-1, the V gene TRBV19, with D possibly TRBD1 on 5 matching bases. The germline V gene has CDR1 LNHDA and CDR2 SQIVND (reference sequence). Trimming took off 4 bases at V and 3 bases at J, with 12 bases between the two ends. The CDR3 spans 14 residues.

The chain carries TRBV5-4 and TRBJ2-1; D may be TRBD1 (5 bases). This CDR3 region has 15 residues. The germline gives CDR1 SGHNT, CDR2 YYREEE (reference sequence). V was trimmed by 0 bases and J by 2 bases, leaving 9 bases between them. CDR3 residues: CASSLVLGPYNEQFF. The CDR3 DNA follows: TGTGCCAGCAGCTTGGTTCTGGGGCCCTACAATGAGCAGTTCTTC. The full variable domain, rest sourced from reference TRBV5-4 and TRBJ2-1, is ETGVTQSPTHLIKTRGQQVTLRCSSQSGHNTVSWYQQALGQGPQFIFQYYREEENGRGNFPPRFSGLQFPNYSSELNVNALELDDSALYLCASSLVLGPYNEQFFGPGTRLTVL.

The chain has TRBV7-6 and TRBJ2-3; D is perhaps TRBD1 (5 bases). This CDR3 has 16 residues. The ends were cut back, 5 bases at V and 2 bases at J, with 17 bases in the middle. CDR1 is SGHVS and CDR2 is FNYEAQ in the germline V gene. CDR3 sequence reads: CASSATTDSYTDTQYF. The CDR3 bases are TGTGCCAGCAGCGCCACTACTGACAGCTACACAGATACGCAGTATTTT.